What follows are 15 T cell receptor beta chains derived from one specimen sequenced in a study of neurological immune-mediated disorders. The time point here: longitudinal time-point 1 (baseline). MiXCR, applied by TCRdb to the 5' RACE reads, yields one record per CDR3 protein. The table has tens of thousands of distinct CDR3 sequences, around 9.6% seen once. Sequenced sample: PBMCs. These receptors were collected from a man aged 30 to 45 in good health.

The sample holds many counts of this clonotype. The chain recombines TRBV3-1 with TRBJ2-1, with 14 bases identical to TRBD2. There are 16 residues in the CDR3. CDR1 and CDR2 (germline): LGHDT, YNNKEL (reference sequence). After removal of 4 bases from V and 8 bases from J, the junction contained 7 bases not matched to a gene. The CDR3 is CASSLRLGLAGDEQFF. The CDR3 region has the DNA TGTGCCAGCAGCCTGCGCCTGGGACTAGCGGGAGATGAGCAGTTCTTC.

This clonotype was recorded at least ten times. The rearrangement joins TRBV5-1 to TRBJ2-7; 7 bases line up with TRBD1. Germline loops: CDR1 SGHRS, CDR2 YFSETQ. The CDR3 has 15 amino acids. The J segment lost 3 bases and the V segment lost 4 bases, leaving 10 bases of the junction unmatched. CDR3 in amino acids: CASSPSSSGGYEQYF. The CDR3, as DNA: TGCGCCAGCAGCCCATCCTCGTCAGGGGGCTACGAGCAGTACTTC.

This clonotype was seen at least ten times. The J gene is TRBJ2-1, the V gene TRBV20-1, with D unresolved. Looked up from germline, CDR1 is DFQATT and CDR2 is SNEGSKA (reference sequence). The CDR3 length is 11 residues. The V gene lost 4 bases and the J gene lost 6 bases, with 7 bases spanning the gap. CDR3 DNA: TGCAGTGCTACTATTATCAATGAGCAGTTCTTC. It specifies CSATIINEQFF.

In its sample, this clonotype was seen many times. This chain uses TRBV6-5 with TRBJ1-2, with TRBD1 identical over 10 bases. The V and J ends lost 0 bases and 8 bases, in that order; junction bases with no gene match: 6. Germline assignment: CDR1 MNHEY and CDR2 SVGAGI. The CDR3 runs to 15 residues. CDR3: CASSYSGQGGYGYTF. CDR3 nucleotide sequence: TGTGCCAGCAGTTACTCAGGACAGGGGGGTTACGGCTACACCTTC.

This clonotype was recorded many times. V is TRBV6-5 and J is TRBJ2-1; a weak D match, TRBD1 (6 bases). Germline assignment: CDR1 MNHEY and CDR2 SVGAGI. The CDR3 is 16 amino acids. V was shortened by 0 bases and J by 1 base, with 10 bases between the two germline ends. Written as DNA, the CDR3 is TGTGCCAGCAGTTACTCCTGGGACAATTCCTACAATGAGCAGTTCTTC. This gives the protein CASSYSWDNSYNEQFF.

This clonotype has ten or more counts. The chain carries TRBV20-1 and TRBJ2-1; D perhaps matches TRBD2 (6 bases). This CDR3 has 14 residues. Germline CDR1 DFQATT, CDR2 SNEGSKA (reference sequence). The CDR3 loop reads CTLRDLSSYNEQFF. Written as DNA, the CDR3 is TGCACCTTGAGGGACTTGAGCTCCTACAATGAGCAGTTCTTC.

This clonotype occurred a few times. At one boundary the junction diverges from the germline segment, which might be a read error. V and J are TRBV14 and TRBJ2-1; D perhaps matches TRBD2 (5 bases). Germline CDR1 and CDR2: SGHDN and FVKESK. This CDR3 spans 13 amino acids. Here the CDR3 DNA reads TGTGCCAGCAGCCAAGAAGACTACTATGAGCAGTTCTTC. Its translation is CASSQEDYYEQFF. Looking up the rest from reference TRBV14 and TRBJ2-1 gives the full variable domain: EAGVTQFPSHSVIEKGQTVTLRCDPISGHDNLYWYRRVMGKEIKFLLHFVKESKQDESGMPNNRFLAERTGGTYSTLKVQPAELEDSGVYFCASSQEDYYEQFFGPGTRLTVL.

Ten or more counts support this clonotype. The V gene is TRBV5-1, the J gene TRBJ2-3; TRBD2 is a possible D gene (5 bases). There are 15 residues in the CDR3. CDR1 and CDR2 from the germline V gene are SGHRS and YFSETQ. Trimming cost V 4 bases and J 2 bases, with 14 bases left between them. CDR3 residues: CASSPLAVVTDTQYF. CDR3 DNA sequence: TGCGCCAGCAGCCCTCTAGCAGTAGTCACAGATACGCAGTATTTT.

There are many counts of this clonotype. The rearrangement joins TRBV28 to TRBJ2-1; D not resolved. Germline CDR1 MDHEN, CDR2 SYDVKM. The CDR3 contains 14 residues. Trimming pared 7 bases from V and 6 bases from J, leaving 16 bases between. CDR3 in amino acids: CASIRGGRINEQFF. The DNA of the CDR3 is TGTGCCAGCATCAGAGGTGGACGGATCAATGAGCAGTTCTTC.

J is TRBJ2-1 and V is TRBV20-1, with no clear D. This CDR3 spans 15 amino acids. The germline V gene has CDR1 DFQATT and CDR2 SNEGSKA (reference sequence). V was pared by 6 bases and J by 0 bases, with 15 bases between. CDR3 amino acids: CSAFPYVSSYNEQFF. In nucleotides, the CDR3 is TGCAGTGCCTTCCCCTATGTTAGCTCCTACAATGAGCAGTTCTTC.

This clonotype has a count of ten or more. The chain uses TRBV28 and TRBJ2-1, with TRBD2 identical over 11 bases. Trimming removed 2 bases from V and 7 bases from J; junction bases left unmatched: 7. Germline CDR1 is MDHEN and CDR2 is SYDVKM. This CDR3 is built from 16 residues. In nucleotides, the CDR3 is TGTGCCAGCAGTTTACTGACTAGCGGGAAGGGAAATGAGCAGTTCTTC. Translation: CASSLLTSGKGNEQFF.

The sample holds many counts of this clonotype. The chain couples TRBV7-6 to TRBJ2-7, with a possible D match to TRBD1 (7 bases). The CDR3 is made up of 14 amino acids. Trimming stripped 5 bases from V and 3 bases from J, with 14 bases between. From germline, CDR1 is SGHVS and CDR2 FNYEAQ. CDR3 protein: CASSPQGGGYEQYF. CDR3 DNA: TGTGCCAGCAGCCCGCAGGGGGGCGGCTACGAGCAGTACTTC.

The CDR3 sequence is CASRRAGAESSYEQYF. In nucleotides, the CDR3 is TGTGCCAGCAGACGAGCAGGGGCAGAGAGCTCCTACGAGCAGTACTTC. The chain is built from TRBV7-9 and TRBJ2-7; possibly TRBD1 for D (6 bases). Germline V lookup: CDR1 SEHNR, CDR2 FQNEAQ (reference sequence). The CDR3 has 16 amino acids. The V end was cut by 6 bases, the J end by 0 bases, with 18 bases between.

The table lists this clonotype with many counts. The chain links TRBV27 to TRBJ2-7; D perhaps matches TRBD2 (5 bases). V shed 7 bases and J shed 2 bases, with 15 bases lying between them. CDR1 and CDR2 from the germline V gene are MNHEY and SMNVEV (reference sequence). CDR3 length: 14 amino acids. The CDR3 DNA reads as TGTGCCAGCACCCCGCGGGTACCCCCCTACGAGCAGTACTTC. This translates into CASTPRVPPYEQYF.

This clonotype was counted at least ten times. CDR3 sequence reads: CASNEGGSFKETQYF. In DNA, the CDR3 is TGTGCCAGCAACGAAGGCGGGAGTTTTAAGGAGACCCAGTACTTC. The V and J genes are TRBV28 and TRBJ2-5; 7 bases line up with TRBD2. In germline, CDR1 is MDHEN, CDR2 SYDVKM. CDR3 length equals 15 residues. V was clipped by 7 bases and J by 5 bases; unmatched bases: 13.